A selection of T cell receptor beta chains follows, all from one sample in a study of blood T cell repertoires in COVID-19. Libraries were prepared by immunoSEQ multiplex PCR; TCRdb keeps only in-frame clonotypes and omits some of them. The data show around 110,000 clones, with around 84% seen just once and over 1.2% held by the top ten. The sample comprised peripheral blood. These TCRs come from a man aged 35 to 55 with acute or convalescent COVID-19. The CDR3 runs from the conserved cysteine through the conserved F or W. A D gene is named only where the DNA matches it firmly. Size tells how often a clone was seen (once, few, many) or the class of an expanded clone, and some rows leave it out.

V gene	J gene	D gene	clone size	CDR3 DNA	CDR3 protein
TRBV14	TRBJ2-5	-	-	TGTGCCAGCAGCCAAGGACTCCTATACCAAGAGACCCAGTACTTC	CASSQGLLYQETQYF
TRBV24-1	TRBJ1-5	TRBD1	once	TGTGCCACCAGTGAAGTAAAAGGGGACAGGGCGGGTCAGCCCCAGCATTTT	CATSEVKGDRAGQPQHF
TRBV7-2	TRBJ1-5	-	-	TGTGCCAGCAGCTTCATTCCCGGGACATCGAGCAATCAGCCCCAGCATTTT	CASSFIPGTSSNQPQHF
TRBV4-2	TRBJ1-2	-	-	TGTGCCAGCAGCCAAGGGGAGGTGGGCCGGTGGGCGTTC	CASSQGEVGRWAF
TRBV6-5	TRBJ2-1	TRBD2	-	TGTGCCAGCAGAGCGGGGCACCATCACAATGAGCAGTTCTTC	CASRAGHHHNEQFF
TRBV6-2/TRBV6-3	TRBJ2-7	-	-	TGTGCCAGCAGCTTCACACCCTACGAGCAGTACTTC	CASSFTPYEQYF
TRBV7-2	TRBJ1-2	-	few	TGTGCCAGCAGCTTAGGAGGGTACTATGGCTACACCTTC	CASSLGGYYGYTF
TRBV7-2	TRBJ2-7	-	-	TGTGCCAGCAGCTTATCCAGATACTCCTACGAGCAGTACTTC	CASSLSRYSYEQYF
TRBV11-3	TRBJ2-1	TRBD2	-	TGTGCCAGCAGCTTACCGGGACTAGCGGGGACTAGCTCCTACAATGAGCAGTTCTTC	CASSLPGLAGTSSYNEQFF
TRBV29-1	TRBJ1-2	-	-	TGCAGCGTTGAAGCCGGCCCCGACGGGTGGAACTATGGCTACACCTTC	CSVEAGPDGWNYGYTF
TRBV3-1/TRBV3-2	TRBJ2-7	-	-	TGTGCCAGCTCAAGAGGGGGGGTCGAGCAGTACTTC	CASSRGGVEQYF
TRBV25-1	TRBJ2-7	TRBD2	-	TGTGCCAGCAGTGAGCAACCGGGACTAGCGGGAGTCCAGCAGTACTTC	CASSEQPGLAGVQQYF
TRBV6-1	TRBJ2-7	TRBD2	-	TGTGCCAGCAGTGAAACTAGCGAACACGAGCAGTACTTC	CASSETSEHEQYF
TRBV21-1	TRBJ2-2	-	-	TGTGCCAGCAGCTATAGGGGGACTAGCGGGGGTTCAAACACCGGGGAGCTGTTTTTT	CASSYRGTSGGSNTGELFF
TRBV4-2	TRBJ2-1	TRBD2	-	TGTGCCAGCAGCCTTAGCGGGGGCCCCTACAATGAGCAGTTCTTC	CASSLSGGPYNEQFF
TRBV18	TRBJ1-2	TRBD1	-	TGTGCCAGCTCACCTAACAGGGGAGGCTATGGCTACACCTTC	CASSPNRGGYGYTF
TRBV6-4	TRBJ1-4	TRBD1	-	TGTGCCAGTCCGACAGGGATGGGACGTGAAACTAATGAAAAACTGTTTTTT	CASPTGMGRETNEKLFF
TRBV18	TRBJ2-7	TRBD1	few	TGTGCCAGCTCACCTATCCCGGGACAGACGTCCTACGAGCAGTACTTC	CASSPIPGQTSYEQYF
TRBV12-3/TRBV12-4	TRBJ2-7	-	-	TGTGCCAGCAGTTCCTCGCGGGAGCAGTACTTC	CASSSSREQYF
TRBV7-9	TRBJ2-3	-	-	TGTGCCAGCAGCCCCCGGGACTGGATCACAGATACGCAGTATTTT	CASSPRDWITDTQYF
TRBV7-9	TRBJ1-1	TRBD1	-	TGTGCCAGCAGCGGACGACAGGGGAACACTGAAGCTTTCTTT	CASSGRQGNTEAFF
TRBV20-1	TRBJ2-6	-	-	TGCAGTGCTAGTATCTTAAGGCGGGGCGCGGGTTCTGGGGCCAACGTCCTGACTTTC	CSASILRRGAGSGANVLTF